The next 22 T cell receptor beta chains were all read from a single sample in a study of vaccination and CD4 T cells after COVID-19. Cultured CD4+ T cell DNA underwent sequencing with the Oncomine TCR Beta short-read assay. TCRdb called the PCR reads again in MiXCR, with one record for every CDR3 protein. The table has around 15,000 distinct CDR3 sequences, 40% to 50% seen once. For these receptors, no antigen is known. The time point: late sampling 161 to 241 days after vaccination in a few convalescent patients. The sample's treatment: roughly 10-day PBMC culture with coronavirus spike peptide pools or control peptides (ViraFEST assay). The sequenced sample was CD4+ T cells from blood, cultured in vitro, obtained about 7 months after SARS-CoV-2 vaccination. These receptors were collected from a human donor who had recovered from COVID-19.

The chain recombines TRBV7-2 with TRBJ2-5; TRBD1 is a possible D gene (6 bases). The CDR3 loop spans 14 amino acids. Deletions cut 3 bases from V and 2 bases from J, with 10 bases between. Germline loops: CDR1 SGHTA, CDR2 FQGNSA. The CDR3 reads CASSFNRVQETQYF. CDR3 bases: TGTGCCAGCAGCTTCAACAGGGTGCAAGAGACCCAGTACTTC.

The gene calls are TRBV7-9 and TRBJ2-5, with D perhaps TRBD2 (6 bases). V was pared by 0 bases and J by 4 bases, with 6 bases between. CDR1 and CDR2 (germline): SEHNR, FQNEAQ (reference sequence). The CDR3 has 13 amino acids. For the CDR3, the DNA is TGTGCCAGCAGCTTAGCGGGGGGAGAGACCCAGTACTTC. This gives the protein CASSLAGGETQYF.

The CDR3 bases are TGTGCCAGCAGATTCAGCCCCGGGGGGTCCACTGAAGCTTTCTTT. This codes for CASRFSPGGSTEAFF. J is TRBJ1-1 and V is TRBV2; D is perhaps TRBD1 (5 bases). V dropped 6 bases and J dropped 4 bases, with 18 bases sitting between them. CDR3 length: 15 residues. In germline, CDR1 is SNHLY, CDR2 FYNNEI. The full variable domain, its missing parts supplied by reference TRBV2 and TRBJ1-1, is EPEVTQTPSHQVTQMGQEVILRCVPISNHLYFYWYRQILGQKVEFLVSFYNNEISEKSEIFDDQFSVERPDGSNFTLKIRSTKLEDSAMYFCASRFSPGGSTEAFFGQGTRLTVV.

In its sample, this clonotype was seen once. CDR3 DNA: TGTGCCAGCAGTTACTCGAGCCAGGGACGTAACGCTTTCTTT. Its translation is CASSYSSQGRNAFF. The rearrangement joins TRBV6-2 or TRBV6-3 to TRBJ1-1; tentative D call: TRBD1 (5 bases). Trimming cost V 0 bases and J 11 bases, with 16 bases left between them. The germline V gene has CDR1 MNHEY and CDR2 SVGEGT. The CDR3 has 14 residues.

The genes are TRBV10-3 and TRBJ2-7; possible D gene TRBD2, 7 bases. With 4 bases removed from V and 4 bases from J, the gap between germline ends came to 20 bases. This CDR3 is built from 16 residues. Germline V gene lookup returns CDR1 ENHRY and CDR2 SYGVKD. CDR3 region: CAISGPSAGANYEQYF. CDR3 DNA sequence: TGTGCCATCAGTGGGCCGTCCGCGGGGGCTAATTACGAGCAGTACTTC.

This chain links TRBV5-1 with TRBJ2-7, with D possibly matching TRBD2 (5 bases). The CDR3 sequence is 12 residues long. Deletions cut 4 bases from V and 1 base from J, with 6 bases between. From germline, CDR1 is SGHRS and CDR2 YFSETQ. The CDR3 DNA is TGCGCCAGCAGCGAGGGTTCCTACGAGCAGTACTTC. Translating it yields CASSEGSYEQYF.

The gene calls are TRBV24-1 and TRBJ2-2, with TRBD2 matching 10 bases. The ends lost 3 bases at V and 5 bases at J; junction bases unmatched: 5. From germline, CDR1 is KGHDR and CDR2 SFDVKD. The CDR3 runs 16 residues. In nucleotides, the CDR3 is TGTGCCACCAGTGATCCGGGACTAGCGCCGACCGGGGAGCTGTTTTTT. Its protein is CATSDPGLAPTGELFF.

V usage is TRBV24-1 and J usage is TRBJ2-1; 11 bases agree with TRBD2. CDR1 KGHDR and CDR2 SFDVKD come from the germline V gene. V trimming: 6 bases; J trimming: 7 bases; junction bases outside the gene matches: 4. This CDR3 spans 14 amino acids. The CDR3 here is CATSITSGSNEQFF. The CDR3 DNA is TGTGCCACCAGTATTACTAGCGGGAGTAATGAGCAGTTCTTC.

This rearrangement joins TRBV20-1 to TRBJ1-2; 7 bases agree with TRBD1. V lost 6 bases to trimming and J lost 7 bases; unmatched junction nucleotides: 11. Looked up from germline, CDR1 is DFQATT and CDR2 is SNEGSKA (reference sequence). The CDR3 is 13 amino acids. CDR3 DNA: TGCAGTGCACCCTCGACAGGGTTTTCTGGCTACACCTTC. Its translation is CSAPSTGFSGYTF.

V usage is TRBV6-1 and J usage is TRBJ1-5; 7 bases fit TRBD1. The V gene end was trimmed by 8 bases and the J gene end by 5 bases; junction bases not matched to a gene: 18. The CDR3 is made up of 17 amino acids. Germline values: CDR1 MNHNS, CDR2 SASEGT. CDR3 residues: CASRRGGSVVRYQPQHF. For the CDR3, the DNA is TGTGCCAGCCGGCGAGGGGGCTCGGTGGTTAGGTATCAGCCCCAGCATTTT.

In its sample, this clonotype was seen a few times. CDR3 DNA sequence: TGCAGTGCTAGACGGACAGGGCTTTTCACTGAAGCTTTCTTT. Amino acids: CSARRTGLFTEAFF. J is TRBJ1-1 and V is TRBV20-1, with TRBD1 matching 8 bases. The CDR3 sequence is 14 residues long. V lost 2 bases, J lost 4 bases, and 6 bases stayed unmatched. From germline, CDR1 is DFQATT and CDR2 SNEGSKA (reference sequence).

J is TRBJ2-1 and V is TRBV20-1, with 12 bases lining up with TRBD2. The CDR3 has 16 amino acids. With 5 bases clipped from V and 6 bases from J, the junction kept 11 bases outside the gene matches. Germline V lookup: CDR1 DFQATT, CDR2 SNEGSKA (reference sequence). The CDR3 loop is CSARRRTSGTGNEQFF. The CDR3 nucleotides read TGCAGTGCTCGACGCCGGACTAGCGGGACAGGCAATGAGCAGTTCTTC.

The chain employs TRBV20-1 and TRBJ2-3; D is possibly TRBD1 (5 bases). The CDR3 spans 12 residues. Trimming took 3 bases from V and 4 from J, leaving 8 bases between them. The V gene's germline CDR1 is DFQATT and CDR2 SNEGSKA (reference sequence). CDR3 region: CSASQGPDTQYF. The CDR3 DNA reads TGCAGTGCTAGCCAGGGTCCAGATACGCAGTATTTT.

The chain couples TRBV20-1 to TRBJ1-2, with D perhaps matching TRBD1 (6 bases). From germline, CDR1 is DFQATT and CDR2 SNEGSKA (reference sequence). The CDR3 has 11 residues. V lost 3 bases to trimming and J lost 8 bases, with 10 bases between them. CDR3 DNA: TGCAGTGCTAGCCCAGGGGTCGGCTACACCTTC. This gives the protein CSASPGVGYTF.

The V and J genes are TRBV6-2 or TRBV6-3 and TRBJ2-5, with 16 positions matching TRBD2. The CDR3 length is 19 residues. Trimming removed 5 bases from V and 2 bases from J; junction bases left unmatched: 11. Germline V gene lookup returns CDR1 MNHEY and CDR2 SVGEGT. The DNA for the CDR3 is TGTGCCAGCAGTCTGCCCCGTGGGACTAGCGGGGGGGCGCAAGAGACCCAGTACTTC. This translates into CASSLPRGTSGGAQETQYF.

This chain connects TRBV20-1 to TRBJ2-1, with D possibly called TRBD1 or TRBD2 (6 bases each). V was trimmed by 6 bases and J by 2 bases, leaving 17 bases between them. CDR1 and CDR2 (germline): DFQATT, SNEGSKA (reference sequence). This CDR3 spans 15 amino acids. In DNA, the CDR3 is TGCAGTGCAACCGGGGGCCACCAGACCTACAATGAGCAGTTCTTC. Its protein is CSATGGHQTYNEQFF.

V gene TRBV20-1 combines with J gene TRBJ2-5; 7 bases fit TRBD2. The CDR3 sequence is 13 residues long. Germline V gives CDR1 DFQATT, CDR2 SNEGSKA (reference sequence). The CDR3 DNA follows: TGCAGCGGGACTAACGGGCCCCCGGAGACCCAGTACTTC. Residues: CSGTNGPPETQYF.

The CDR3 sequence is CSARAFPSPGNTIYF. The CDR3 DNA follows: TGCAGTGCTAGAGCCTTCCCGAGCCCTGGAAACACCATATATTTT. The V gene is TRBV20-1, the J gene TRBJ1-3; D unresolved. V was cut by 1 base and J by 2 bases, with 12 bases left in between. CDR1 DFQATT and CDR2 SNEGSKA come from the germline V gene (reference sequence). The CDR3 is 15 amino acids.

This clonotype was counted a single time. V is TRBV20-1 and J is TRBJ2-5; D is possibly TRBD1 (5 bases). Germline V gene data show CDR1 as DFQATT and CDR2 as SNEGSKA (reference sequence). The CDR3 loop spans 14 amino acids. Trimming pared 2 bases from V and 4 bases from J, leaving 14 bases between. The CDR3 nucleotides are TGCAGTGCTAGACGGCCCTTAAGGGGAGAGACCCAGTACTTC. As protein: CSARRPLRGETQYF.

The chain employs TRBV29-1 and TRBJ2-5, with D tentatively TRBD2 (7 bases). The CDR3 length is 14 residues. V was shortened by 1 base and J by 9 bases, with 18 bases between the two germline ends. Germline V gene lookup returns CDR1 SQVTM and CDR2 ANQGSEA. CDR3 residues: CSVEAGSRGGAQYF. The CDR3 DNA follows: TGCAGCGTTGAAGCGGGGTCCAGGGGAGGGGCCCAGTACTTC.

The genes are TRBV7-6 and TRBJ2-7; 8 bases are shared with TRBD2. After removal of 1 base from V and 4 bases from J, the junction contained 9 bases not matched to a gene. Looked up from germline, CDR1 is SGHVS and CDR2 is FNYEAQ. The CDR3 is 16 amino acids. CDR3 coding DNA: TGTGCCAGCAGCTTAGGTAGCGTAGCGGGGTTTTACGAGCAGTACTTC. Protein product: CASSLGSVAGFYEQYF.

CDR3 in DNA: TGCAGTGCTACCGGGGGTGGGAATGAGCAGTTCTTC. Residues: CSATGGGNEQFF. This chain links TRBV20-1 with TRBJ2-1; TRBD2 might be the D (6 bases). Germline CDR1 and CDR2: DFQATT and SNEGSKA (reference sequence). The CDR3 extends over 12 amino acids. V lost 4 bases and J lost 7, with 11 bases in between.